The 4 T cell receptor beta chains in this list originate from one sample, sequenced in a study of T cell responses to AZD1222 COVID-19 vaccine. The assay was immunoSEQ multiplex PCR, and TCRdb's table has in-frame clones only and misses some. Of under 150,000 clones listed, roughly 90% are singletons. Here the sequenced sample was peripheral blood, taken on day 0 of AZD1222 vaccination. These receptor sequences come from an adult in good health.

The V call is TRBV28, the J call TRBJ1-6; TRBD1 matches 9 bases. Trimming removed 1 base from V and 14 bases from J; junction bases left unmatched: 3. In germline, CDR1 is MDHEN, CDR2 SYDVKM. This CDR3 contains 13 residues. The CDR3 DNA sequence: TGTGCCAGCAGTTTATTGGACAGGGGAGCCCTCCACTTT. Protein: CASSLLDRGALHF.

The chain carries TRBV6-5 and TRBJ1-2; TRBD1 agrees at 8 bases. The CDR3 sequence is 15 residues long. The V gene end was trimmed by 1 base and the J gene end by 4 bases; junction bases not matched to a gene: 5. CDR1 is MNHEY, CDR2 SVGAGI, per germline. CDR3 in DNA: TGTGCCAGCAGTTACTTAGACAGGGGAGGCTATGGCTACACCTTC. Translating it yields CASSYLDRGGYGYTF.

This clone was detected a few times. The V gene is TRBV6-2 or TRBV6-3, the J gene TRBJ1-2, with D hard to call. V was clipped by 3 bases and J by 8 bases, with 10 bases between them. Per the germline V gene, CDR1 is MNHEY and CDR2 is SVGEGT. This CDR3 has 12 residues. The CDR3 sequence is CASSYGLNGYTF. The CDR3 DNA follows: TGTGCCAGCAGTTATGGCCTTAACGGCTACACCTTC.

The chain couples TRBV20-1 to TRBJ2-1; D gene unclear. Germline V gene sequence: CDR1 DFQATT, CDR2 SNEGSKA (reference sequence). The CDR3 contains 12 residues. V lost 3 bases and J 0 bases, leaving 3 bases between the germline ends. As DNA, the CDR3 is TGCAGTGCTAGTCGCTCCTACAATGAGCAGTTCTTC. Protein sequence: CSASRSYNEQFF.